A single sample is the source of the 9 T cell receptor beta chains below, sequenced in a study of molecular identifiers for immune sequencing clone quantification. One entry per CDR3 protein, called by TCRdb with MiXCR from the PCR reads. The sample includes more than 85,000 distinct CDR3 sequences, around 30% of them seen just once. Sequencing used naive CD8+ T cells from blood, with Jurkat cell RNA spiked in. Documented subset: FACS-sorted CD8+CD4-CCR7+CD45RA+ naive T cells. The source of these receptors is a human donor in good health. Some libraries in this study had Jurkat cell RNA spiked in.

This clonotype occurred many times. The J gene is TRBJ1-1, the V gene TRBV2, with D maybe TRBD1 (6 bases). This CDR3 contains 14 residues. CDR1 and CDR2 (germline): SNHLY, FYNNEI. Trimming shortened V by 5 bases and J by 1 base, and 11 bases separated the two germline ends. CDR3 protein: CASSPQGPNTEAFF. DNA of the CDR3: TGTGCCAGCAGTCCACAGGGACCGAACACTGAAGCTTTCTTT.

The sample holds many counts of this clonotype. The CDR3 sequence is CASSYSFRDEQYF. In DNA form, the CDR3 reads TGTGCCAGCAGTTACTCATTCAGGGACGAGCAGTACTTC. V and J are TRBV6-5 and TRBJ2-7, with D possibly TRBD1 on 5 matching bases. Germline loops: CDR1 MNHEY, CDR2 SVGAGI. V was cut by 0 bases and J by 5 bases, with 8 bases left in between. The CDR3 loop spans 13 amino acids.

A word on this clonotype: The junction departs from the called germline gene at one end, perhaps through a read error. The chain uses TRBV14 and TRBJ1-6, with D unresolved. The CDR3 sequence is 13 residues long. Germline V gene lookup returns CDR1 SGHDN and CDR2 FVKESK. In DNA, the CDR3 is TGTGCCAGCAGCCAATCGAGCCATTCACTCCTCCACTTT. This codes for CASSQSSHSLLHF.

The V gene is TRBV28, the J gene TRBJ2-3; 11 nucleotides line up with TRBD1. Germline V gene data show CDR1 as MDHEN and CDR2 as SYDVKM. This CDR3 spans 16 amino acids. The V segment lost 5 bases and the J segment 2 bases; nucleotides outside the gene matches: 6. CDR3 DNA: TGTGCCAGCAGTGTTTTCGGACAGGGGGCCACAGATACGCAGTATTTT. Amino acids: CASSVFGQGATDTQYF.

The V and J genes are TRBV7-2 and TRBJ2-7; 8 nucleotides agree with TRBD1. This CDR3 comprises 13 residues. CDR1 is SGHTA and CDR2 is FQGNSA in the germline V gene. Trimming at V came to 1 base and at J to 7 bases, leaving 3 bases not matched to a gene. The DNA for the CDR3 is TGTGCCAGCAGCTTAGATACAGGGGGGGAGCAGTACTTC. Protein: CASSLDTGGEQYF.

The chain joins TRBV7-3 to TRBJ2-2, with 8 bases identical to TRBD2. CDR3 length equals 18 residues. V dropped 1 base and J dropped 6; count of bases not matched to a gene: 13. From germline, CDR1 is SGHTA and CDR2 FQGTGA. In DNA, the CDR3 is TGTGCCAGCAGCTTAATGTTGGCGGGAGGTACGATGGCCGGGGAGCTGTTTTTT. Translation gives CASSLMLAGGTMAGELFF.

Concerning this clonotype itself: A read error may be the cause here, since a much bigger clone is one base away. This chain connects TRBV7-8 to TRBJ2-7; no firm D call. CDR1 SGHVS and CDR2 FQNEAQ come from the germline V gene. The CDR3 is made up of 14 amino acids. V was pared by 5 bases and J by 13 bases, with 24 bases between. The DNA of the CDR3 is TGTGCCAGCAGCGCCCAGCCTACCTCAGTGTCGGACTACTTC. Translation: CASSAQPTSVSDYF.

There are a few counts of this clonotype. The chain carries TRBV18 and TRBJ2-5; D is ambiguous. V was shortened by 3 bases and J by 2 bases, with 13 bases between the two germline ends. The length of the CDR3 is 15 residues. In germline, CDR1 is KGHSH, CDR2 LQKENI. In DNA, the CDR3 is TGTGCCAGCTCACCGTTGGCAGCCCCACAAGAGACCCAGTACTTC. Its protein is CASSPLAAPQETQYF. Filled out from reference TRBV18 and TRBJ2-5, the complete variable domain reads NAGVMQNPRHLVRRRGQEARLRCSPMKGHSHVYWYRQLPEEGLKFMVYLQKENIIDESGMPKERFSAEFPKEGPSILRIQQVVRGDSAAYFCASSPLAAPQETQYFGPGTRLLVL.

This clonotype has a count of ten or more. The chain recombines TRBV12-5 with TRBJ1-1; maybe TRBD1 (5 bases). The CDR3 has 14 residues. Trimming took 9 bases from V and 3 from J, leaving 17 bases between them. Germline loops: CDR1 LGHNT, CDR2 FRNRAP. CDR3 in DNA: TGTGCTAGCGCCCCCGGCGGGGCCTACACTGAAGCTTTCTTT. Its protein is CASAPGGAYTEAFF.